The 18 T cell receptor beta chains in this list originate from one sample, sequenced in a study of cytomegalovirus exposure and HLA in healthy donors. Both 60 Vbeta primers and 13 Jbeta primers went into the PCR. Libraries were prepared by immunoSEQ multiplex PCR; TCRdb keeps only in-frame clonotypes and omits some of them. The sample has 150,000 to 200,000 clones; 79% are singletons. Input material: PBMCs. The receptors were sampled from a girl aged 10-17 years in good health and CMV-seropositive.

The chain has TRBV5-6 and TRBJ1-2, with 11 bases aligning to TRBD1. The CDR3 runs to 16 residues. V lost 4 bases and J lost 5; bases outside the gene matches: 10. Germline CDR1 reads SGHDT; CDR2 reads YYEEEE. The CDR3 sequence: CASSPPGTGGGYGYTF. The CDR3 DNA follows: TGTGCCAGCAGCCCACCCGGGACAGGGGGAGGGTATGGCTACACCTTC.

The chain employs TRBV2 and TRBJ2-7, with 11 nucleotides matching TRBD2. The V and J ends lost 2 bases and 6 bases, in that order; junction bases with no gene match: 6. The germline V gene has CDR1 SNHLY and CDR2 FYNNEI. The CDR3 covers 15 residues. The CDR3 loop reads CASSENSGGAPEQYF. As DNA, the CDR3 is TGTGCCAGCAGTGAAAATAGCGGGGGGGCTCCCGAGCAGTACTTC.

Here the CDR3 DNA reads TGTGCCAGCGGACACAGGGGCTCCTACGAGCAGTACTTC. Amino acids: CASGHRGSYEQYF. This chain links TRBV27 with TRBJ2-7; 7 nucleotides line up with TRBD1. With V trimmed by 8 bases and J by 0 bases, 4 bases remained unmatched. The germline gives CDR1 MNHEY, CDR2 SMNVEV (reference sequence). This CDR3 is 13 amino acids long.

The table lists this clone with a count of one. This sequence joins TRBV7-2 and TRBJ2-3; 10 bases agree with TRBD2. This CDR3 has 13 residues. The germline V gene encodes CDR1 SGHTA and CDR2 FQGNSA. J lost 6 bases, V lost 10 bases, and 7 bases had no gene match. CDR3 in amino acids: CATRAGGADTQYF. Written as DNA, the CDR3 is TGTGCCACACGAGCGGGGGGGGCGGATACGCAGTATTTT.

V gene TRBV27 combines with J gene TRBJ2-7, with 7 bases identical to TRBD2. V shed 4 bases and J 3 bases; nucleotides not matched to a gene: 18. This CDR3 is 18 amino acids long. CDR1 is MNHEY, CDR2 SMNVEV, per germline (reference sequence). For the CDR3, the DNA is TGTGCCAGCAGTTCTCACGCACCCGAGCGGGGTAGATTCTACGAGCAGTACTTC. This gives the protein CASSSHAPERGRFYEQYF.

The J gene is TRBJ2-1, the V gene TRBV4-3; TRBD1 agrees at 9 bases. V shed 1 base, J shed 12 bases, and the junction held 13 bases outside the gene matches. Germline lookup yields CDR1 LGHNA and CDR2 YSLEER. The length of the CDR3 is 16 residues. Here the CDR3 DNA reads TGCGCCAGCAGCCAAGCTCCGGCCGGGACAGGGTTAGGGCAGTTCTTC. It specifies CASSQAPAGTGLGQFF.

This CDR3 reads CASSIGDTIYF. The CDR3 nucleotides read TGTGCCAGTAGTATCGGGGACACCATATATTTT. This sequence joins TRBV19 and TRBJ1-3; D gene uncertain. The CDR3 covers 11 residues. Germline CDR1 LNHDA, CDR2 SQIVND (reference sequence). Trimming removed 3 bases from V and 8 bases from J, with 5 bases in between.

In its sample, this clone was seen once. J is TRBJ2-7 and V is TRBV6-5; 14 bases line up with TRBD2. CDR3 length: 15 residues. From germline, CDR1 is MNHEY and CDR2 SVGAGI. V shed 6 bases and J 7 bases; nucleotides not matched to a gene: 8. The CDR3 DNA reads TGTGCCAGCAGGACTAGCGGGGGGGCCTCAGAAGAGCAGTACTTC. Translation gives CASRTSGGASEEQYF.

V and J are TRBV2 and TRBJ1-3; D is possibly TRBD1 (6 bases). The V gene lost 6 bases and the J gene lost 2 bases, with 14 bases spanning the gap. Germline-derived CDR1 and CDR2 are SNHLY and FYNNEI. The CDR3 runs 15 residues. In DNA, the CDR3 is TGTGCCAGCAGAGGAGCAGGGGTCGCTGGAAACACCATATATTTT. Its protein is CASRGAGVAGNTIYF.

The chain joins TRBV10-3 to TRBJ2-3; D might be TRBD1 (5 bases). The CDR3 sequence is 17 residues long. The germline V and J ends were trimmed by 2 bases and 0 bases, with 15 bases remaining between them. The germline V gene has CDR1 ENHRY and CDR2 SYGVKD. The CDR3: CAISELGRTSSTDTQYF. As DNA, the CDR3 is TGTGCCATCAGTGAGCTCGGCAGGACAAGTAGCACAGATACGCAGTATTTT.

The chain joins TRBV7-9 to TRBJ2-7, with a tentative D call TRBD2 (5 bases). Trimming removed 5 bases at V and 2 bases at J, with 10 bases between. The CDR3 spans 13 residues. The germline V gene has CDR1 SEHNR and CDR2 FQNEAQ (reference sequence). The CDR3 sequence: CASSPPGTYEQYF. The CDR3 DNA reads TGTGCCAGCAGCCCTCCCGGGACCTACGAGCAGTACTTC.

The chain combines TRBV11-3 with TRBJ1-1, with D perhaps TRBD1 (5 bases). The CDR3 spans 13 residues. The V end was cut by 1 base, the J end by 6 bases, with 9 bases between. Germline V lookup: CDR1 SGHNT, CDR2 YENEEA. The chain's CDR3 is CASSLGSGPEAFF. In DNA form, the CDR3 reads TGTGCCAGCAGCTTAGGGTCAGGGCCTGAAGCTTTCTTT.

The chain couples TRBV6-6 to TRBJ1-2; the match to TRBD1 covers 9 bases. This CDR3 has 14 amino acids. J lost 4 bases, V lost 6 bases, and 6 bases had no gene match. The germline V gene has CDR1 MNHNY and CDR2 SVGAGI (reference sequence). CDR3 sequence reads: CASRKQGAIYGYTF. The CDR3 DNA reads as TGTGCCAGCAGAAAACAGGGGGCGATCTATGGCTACACCTTC.

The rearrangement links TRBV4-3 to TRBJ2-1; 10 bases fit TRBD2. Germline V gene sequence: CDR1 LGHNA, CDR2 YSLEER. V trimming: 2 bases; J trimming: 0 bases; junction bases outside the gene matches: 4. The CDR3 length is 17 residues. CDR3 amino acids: CASSQFSGGPSYNEQFF. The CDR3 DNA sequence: TGCGCCAGCAGCCAATTTAGCGGGGGGCCCTCCTACAATGAGCAGTTCTTC.

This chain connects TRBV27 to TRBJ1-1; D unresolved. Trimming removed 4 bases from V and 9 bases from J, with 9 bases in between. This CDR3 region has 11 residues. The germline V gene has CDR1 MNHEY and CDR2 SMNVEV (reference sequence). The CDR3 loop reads CASSSVGKAFF. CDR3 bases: TGTGCCAGCAGTTCGGTCGGGAAAGCTTTCTTT.

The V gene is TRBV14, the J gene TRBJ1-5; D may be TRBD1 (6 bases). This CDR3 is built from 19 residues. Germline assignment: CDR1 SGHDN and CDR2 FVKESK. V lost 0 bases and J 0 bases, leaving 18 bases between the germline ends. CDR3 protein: CASSQDSPAQGNSNQPQHF. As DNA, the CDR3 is TGTGCCAGCAGCCAAGATAGCCCCGCGCAGGGGAATAGCAATCAGCCCCAGCATTTT.

CDR3 nucleotides: TGTGCCATCAGTGCCGGGACAGGCGGCAACGAGCAGTACTTC. It encodes CAISAGTGGNEQYF. This chain uses TRBV10-3 with TRBJ2-7, with 8 bases matching TRBD1. The V segment lost 4 bases and the J segment 5 bases; nucleotides outside the gene matches: 7. The CDR3 runs 14 residues. Germline values: CDR1 ENHRY, CDR2 SYGVKD.

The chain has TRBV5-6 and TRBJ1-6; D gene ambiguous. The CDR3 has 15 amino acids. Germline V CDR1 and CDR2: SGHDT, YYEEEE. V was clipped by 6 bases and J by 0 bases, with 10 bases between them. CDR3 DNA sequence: TGTGCCAGCACGCAGTTACGCTCCTATAATTCACCCCTCCACTTT. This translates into CASTQLRSYNSPLHF.